This passage covers 8 T cell receptor beta chains from one sample sequenced in a study of blood T cells in healthy people across ages (dated by TCRdb to the mid-2010s). The method behind the library was 5' RACE. Sequenced using an Illumina HiSeq 2500. A second PCR of roughly 7 to 11 cycles was performed with a sample-barcoded 5' primer and a J-beta primer mix. TCRdb reran the public reads through fastp at Q25 and MiXCR, keeping productive beta chains. Every distinct CDR3 protein forms one entry, paired with its most common genes and DNA. The table for this sample lists 780,000 or so distinct CDR3 sequences; 25% of them were counted only once. The ten most abundant clones make up under 4.5% of the sample. The same sample was also studied in work on T cells of mothers and their children.

The sequenced sample consisted of blood. Source of these receptors: a boy aged 10-17 years in good health.

The chain recombines TRBV15 with TRBJ1-1; 8 bases are shared with TRBD1. There are 11 residues in the CDR3. CDR1 and CDR2 from the germline V gene are LNHNV and YYDKDF (reference sequence). V was clipped by 6 bases and J by 8 bases; unmatched bases: 2. In DNA, the CDR3 is TGTGCCACCAGTAGGGACAGGGAAGCTTTCTTT. Amino acid sequence: CATSRDREAFF.

The chain links TRBV28 to TRBJ2-3, with D perhaps TRBD2 (5 bases). Looked up from germline, CDR1 is MDHEN and CDR2 is SYDVKM. CDR3 length: 16 amino acids. CDR3 DNA: TGTCCCGGGCCGCCGAGTGGACTTTCTAGCACAGATACGCAGTATTTT. Translating gives CPGPPSGLSSTDTQYF.

This clonotype was seen a handful of times. The CDR3 nucleotides are TGTGCCAGCAGTACAAGGGTTGATGAGACCCAGTACTTC. Translating gives CASSTRVDETQYF. The chain employs TRBV6-6 and TRBJ2-5; D is ambiguous. V was pared by 5 bases and J by 5 bases, with 12 bases between. In germline, CDR1 is MNHNY, CDR2 SVGAGI (reference sequence). This CDR3 is 13 amino acids long.

This clonotype was counted a single time. The genes are TRBV11-2 and TRBJ2-1; D remains ambiguous. Trimming shortened V by 5 bases and J by 8 bases, and 16 bases separated the two germline ends. The CDR3 has 14 amino acids. Per the germline V gene, CDR1 is SGHAT and CDR2 is FQNNGV. This CDR3 reads CASSRWSPGDEQFF. Written as DNA, the CDR3 is TGTGCCAGCAGCCGGTGGTCGCCTGGCGATGAGCAGTTCTTC.

The V gene is TRBV12-3 or TRBV12-4, the J gene TRBJ1-4; tentative D call: TRBD1 (5 bases). V lost 4 bases and J 2 bases, leaving 11 bases between the germline ends. This CDR3 contains 15 residues. CDR3 sequence: CASSSGIATNEKLFF. CDR3 nucleotides: TGTGCCAGCAGTTCAGGGATCGCGACTAATGAAAAACTGTTTTTT.

The chain is built from TRBV29-1 and TRBJ2-3; D is undetermined. From germline, CDR1 is SQVTM and CDR2 ANQGSEA. V dropped 4 bases and J dropped 6 bases, with 17 bases sitting between them. This CDR3 is built from 14 residues. This chain's CDR3 is CSVGVEPGPDTQYF. Written as DNA, the CDR3 is TGCAGCGTTGGGGTGGAGCCTGGACCTGATACGCAGTATTTT.

The chain links TRBV3-1 to TRBJ2-1; 8 bases are a match to TRBD1. Germline V gives CDR1 LGHDT, CDR2 YNNKEL (reference sequence). The CDR3 has 17 residues. With 2 bases clipped from V and 4 bases from J, the junction kept 10 bases outside the gene matches. This CDR3 is CASSQQWTGQIYNEQFF. CDR3 DNA sequence: TGTGCCAGCAGCCAACAATGGACAGGGCAGATATACAATGAGCAGTTCTTC.

This chain joins TRBV5-6 and TRBJ2-7, with D uncertain. V lost 0 bases, J lost 5 bases, and 12 bases lay in between. The CDR3 loop spans 14 amino acids. CDR1 and CDR2 (germline): SGHDT, YYEEEE. CDR3 DNA: TGTGCCAGCAGCTTGGGAATCCGCAGGCACGAGCAGTACTTC. Translating gives CASSLGIRRHEQYF.